The rows below give T cell receptor beta chains drawn from one sample of a study of shared clonotypes between healthy human individuals. Produced via immunoSEQ multiplex PCR; TCRdb's table is partial and in-frame only. The table lists about 2.2 million clones, 85% to 95% of them singletons. The specimen sequenced was naive CD8+ T cells from PBMCs. The receptors stem from a man between 18 and 29 years old in good health. Some clones in this sample may be carry-over from other donors' samples. Both conserved end residues are part of each CDR3. The D gene is left open where the match is weak. Clone size is not always given. Where it is, it says once, few, many or a class for expanded clones.

CDR3 length	V gene	D gene	J gene	clone size	CDR3 protein	CDR3 DNA
13	TRBV5-6	TRBD1	TRBJ1-2	.	CASSLGTGYGYTF	TGTGCCAGCAGCCTTGGGACAGGGTATGGCTACACCTTC
15	TRBV15	.	TRBJ1-1	.	CATSRDPRLNTEAFF	TGTGCCACCAGCAGAGATCCCAGGTTGAACACTGAAGCTTTCTTT
15	TRBV5-1	.	TRBJ2-7	.	CASSLSYRDVLEQYF	TGCGCCAGCAGCTTGTCGTACAGGGATGTCCTCGAGCAGTACTTC
13	TRBV10-3	.	TRBJ2-1	.	CAIRKDLYNEQFF	TGTGCCATCAGGAAAGACTTGTACAATGAGCAGTTCTTC
13	TRBV5-6	.	TRBJ1-4	.	CASSLGNKGKLFF	TGTGCCAGCAGCTTGGGCAACAAGGGGAAACTGTTTTTT
14	TRBV2	TRBD2	TRBJ2-5	.	CASGLLAGGETQYF	TGTGCCAGCGGGTTACTAGCGGGAGGTGAGACCCAGTACTTC
14	TRBV2	.	TRBJ1-5	.	CASSKTGSYQPQHF	TGTGCCAGCAGTAAAACAGGGAGCTATCAGCCCCAGCATTTT
12	TRBV29-1	.	TRBJ2-1	.	CSVEDQEAEQFF	TGCAGCGTTGAAGATCAAGAAGCTGAGCAGTTCTTC
15	TRBV19	TRBD1	TRBJ2-5	.	CASSLGTGGVETQYF	TGTGCCAGTAGTCTCGGGACAGGGGGCGTAGAGACCCAGTACTTC
15	TRBV6-5	.	TRBJ1-5	.	CASRDRYYSNQPQHF	TGTGCCAGCAGGGACAGATACTATAGCAATCAGCCCCAGCATTTT
14	TRBV6-6	.	TRBJ1-2	.	CASSWVSSNYGYTF	TGTGCCAGCAGTTGGGTCAGCTCTAACTATGGCTACACCTTC
13	TRBV7-9	.	TRBJ2-7	.	CASSPSATYEQYF	TGTGCCAGCAGCCCAAGCGCAACCTACGAGCAGTACTTC
12	TRBV2	.	TRBJ2-5	.	CASRDSTETQYF	TGTGCCAGCAGAGATTCTACAGAGACCCAGTACTTC
13	TRBV19	.	TRBJ1-1	.	CASSISTSTEAFF	TGTGCCAGTAGTATATCGACCAGCACTGAAGCTTTCTTT
13	TRBV13	.	TRBJ2-7	once	CASSVESSYEQYF	TGTGCCAGCAGCGTCGAGAGCTCCTACGAGCAGTACTTC
16	TRBV28	TRBD2	TRBJ2-1	.	CASSSTLSLAGGIRFF	TGTGCCAGCAGTTCCACCCTCTCCTTAGCGGGAGGTATACGCTTCTTC
12	TRBV27	.	TRBJ1-1	once	CASSSIGTEAFF	TGTGCCAGCAGTTCTATTGGGACAGAAGCTTTCTTT
15	TRBV25-1	.	TRBJ1-4	.	CASSEFPGPNEKLFF	TGTGCCAGCAGTGAATTCCCAGGTCCTAATGAAAAACTGTTTTTT
15	TRBV5-4	.	TRBJ2-7	.	CASSLGVGGNYEQYF	TGTGCCAGCAGCTTGGGGGTGGGAGGAAACTACGAGCAGTACTTC
15	TRBV25-1	TRBD1	TRBJ1-2	.	CASSERGQGMKGYTF	TGTGCCAGCAGTGAACGAGGACAGGGAATGAAAGGCTACACCTTC
12	TRBV6-5	.	TRBJ1-1	few	CASSYGGPEAFF	TGTGCCAGCAGTTACGGAGGGCCTGAAGCTTTCTTT
15	TRBV7-8	TRBD2	TRBJ2-3	.	CASSFLREATDTQYF	TGTGCCAGCAGCTTTCTGCGGGAGGCGACAGATACGCAGTATTTT
14	TRBV5-6	.	TRBJ2-7	.	CASSLVGNILEQYF	TGTGCCAGCAGCTTGGTGGGGAACATCCTCGAGCAGTACTTC
14	TRBV30	.	TRBJ1-1	.	CAWTPGALGTEAFF	TGTGCCTGGACTCCCGGGGCCTTGGGCACTGAAGCTTTCTTT
16	TRBV18	.	TRBJ2-3	.	CASSPMSGEGTDTQYF	TGTGCCAGCTCACCAATGAGCGGAGAGGGCACAGATACGCAGTATTTT
16	TRBV25-1	.	TRBJ2-1	.	CASSEWGTYSYNEQFF	TGTGCCAGCAGTGAATGGGGGACTTACTCCTACAATGAGCAGTTCTTC
14	TRBV7-8	.	TRBJ2-7	.	CASSVRDGSYEQYF	TGTGCCAGCAGCGTCCGGGACGGTTCCTACGAGCAGTACTTC
14	TRBV28	.	TRBJ2-7	.	CASSLEGESYEQYF	TGTGCCAGCAGCCTTGAGGGGGAATCCTACGAGCAGTACTTC
14	TRBV29-1	.	TRBJ2-3	.	CSVPPPVFTDTQYF	TGCAGCGTCCCCCCCCCAGTATTCACAGATACGCAGTATTTT
19	TRBV4-2	.	TRBJ2-1	.	CASSQEPTATVGSYNEQFF	TGTGCCAGCAGCCAAGAGCCGACGGCCACCGTTGGCTCCTACAATGAGCAGTTCTTC
14	TRBV18	.	TRBJ2-5	.	CASSPGTATETQYF	TGTGCCAGCTCACCAGGGACGGCCACAGAGACCCAGTACTTC
15	TRBV7-9	.	TRBJ2-7	.	CASSPMLLVVDEQYF	TGTGCCAGCAGCCCAATGCTCCTAGTCGTCGACGAGCAGTACTTC
13	TRBV19	.	TRBJ1-1	few	CASSMDMETEAFF	TGTGCCAGTAGTATGGACATGGAAACTGAAGCTTTCTTT
12	TRBV7-9	.	TRBJ2-7	.	CASSTGSHEQYF	TGTGCCAGCAGTACAGGGAGCCACGAGCAGTACTTC
17	TRBV11-3	TRBD1	TRBJ2-1	.	CASSFRTGYSSYNEQFF	TGTGCCAGCAGCTTCCGGACAGGCTATAGCTCCTACAATGAGCAGTTCTTC
16	TRBV19	.	TRBJ2-3	.	CASSRSEFRLTDTQYF	TGTGCCAGTTCTCGGAGTGAATTTCGGCTCACAGATACGCAGTATTTT
14	TRBV7-8	.	TRBJ2-1	.	CASRDTWGDNEQFF	TGTGCCAGCAGGGATACGTGGGGGGACAATGAGCAGTTCTTC
14	TRBV5-1	.	TRBJ1-5	.	CASSLVPGSEPQHF	TGCGCCAGCAGCTTGGTTCCGGGCAGCGAGCCCCAGCATTTT
13	TRBV9	TRBD1	TRBJ1-2	.	CASGQGAVGGYTF	TGTGCCAGCGGGCAGGGGGCAGTGGGTGGCTACACCTTC
13	TRBV19	.	TRBJ2-5	few	CASSPRTQETQYF	TGTGCCAGTAGTCCAAGGACCCAAGAGACCCAGTACTTC
14	TRBV27	.	TRBJ1-2	.	CASSYGAGIYGYTF	TGTGCCAGCAGTTATGGGGCAGGGATATATGGCTACACCTTC